Included here is one TCR beta chain sequence, with context. This PCR relied on a set of 60 Vbeta primers and 13 Jbeta primers. Method: immunoSEQ multiplex PCR; TCRdb's copy keeps in-frame clones and lacks some. This sample carries 59,000 or so clones, 70% to 75% of them seen once, and the ten largest clones take roughly 6.4%. This sample is drawn from a study of cytomegalovirus exposure and HLA in healthy donors. The length of the CDR3 is 14 residues. J gave up 2 bases and V 7 bases, and 6 bases lay outside the gene matches. The germline CDR1 and CDR2 sequences are SGHTA and FQGNSA. Sequencing input: PBMCs. This clonotype originated in a man aged 30 to 45 in good health and CMV-seropositive. V and J are TRBV7-2 and TRBJ2-3; 7 bases line up with TRBD2. In DNA form, the CDR3 reads TGTGCCAGCAAAAGCGGGGTGACCACAGATACGCAGTATTTT. This encodes CASKSGVTTDTQYF.